This TCR beta chain was identified during a study of T cell responses to AZD1222 COVID-19 vaccine. The CDR3 length is 16 residues. Losses at the gene ends were 5 bases for V and 2 bases for J; bases not matched to a gene: 11. From germline, CDR1 is GTSNPN and CDR2 SVGIG (reference sequence). Libraries were prepared by immunoSEQ multiplex PCR; TCRdb keeps only in-frame clonotypes and omits some of them. The data hold around 130,000 clones, with approximately 85% observed a single time. The chain is built from TRBV30 and TRBJ2-5; TRBD2 aligns across 10 bases. Material: peripheral blood, obtained on day 0 of AZD1222 vaccination. This sequence was found in an adult in good health. CDR3 amino acids: CAWGAGGHWAQETQYF. As DNA, the CDR3 is TGTGCCTGGGGAGCGGGAGGGCACTGGGCGCAAGAGACCCAGTACTTC.